This entry is about one T cell receptor (beta chain). The source of the sample is a study of shared T cell receptors in the human thymus. The table came from immunoSEQ multiplex PCR; TCRdb's copy has only in-frame clones and leaves some out. This sample yields 63,000 or so clones, of which around 96% are seen a single time; 0.03% to 0.04% belongs to the top ten. The receptor was derived from a human donor. The specimen was thymocytes.

The CDR3 nucleotides are TGTGCCAGCAGCTTAAATCGGACAGCCAACTCCTACGAGCAGTACTTC. Amino acids: CASSLNRTANSYEQYF. V usage is TRBV7-3 and J usage is TRBJ2-7; D might be TRBD1 (6 bases). The germline gives CDR1 SGHTA, CDR2 FQGTGA. This CDR3 region has 16 residues. Between the trimmed V and J ends, which lost 1 base and 0 bases, there was a span of 13 bases.